These T cell receptor beta chains were read from a single sample in a study of blood T cell repertoires in COVID-19. Assay: immunoSEQ multiplex PCR; the TCRdb copy retains only in-frame clones and omits some. In the table there are more than 200,000 clones, 88% of which are singletons. The source material was peripheral blood. The receptors come from a woman aged 55-70 years with acute or convalescent COVID-19. The CDR3 runs from the conserved cysteine through the conserved F or W. Each record gives: CDR3 DNA, CDR3 protein, D gene, clone size, CDR3 length, V gene, J gene. A D gene is named only where the DNA matches it firmly. Not every row has a clone size; where given, it reads once, few, many or a size class.

CDR3nt: TGTGCCAGCAGCTTAGGGCCCCAGGGTTTCACTGAAGCTTTCTTT
CDR3aa: CASSLGPQGFTEAFF
d_gene: -
abundance: -
len: 15
v_gene: TRBV7-3
j_gene: TRBJ1-1

CDR3nt: TGCGCCAGCAGCAGAGGACAGACGAACACTGAAGCTTTCTTT
CDR3aa: CASSRGQTNTEAFF
d_gene: -
abundance: few
len: 14
v_gene: TRBV5-1
j_gene: TRBJ1-1

CDR3nt: TGTGCCAGCTCACGAGGGAAAGGCAGGGAAAAACTGTTTTTT
CDR3aa: CASSRGKGREKLFF
d_gene: -
abundance: once
len: 14
v_gene: TRBV13
j_gene: TRBJ1-4

CDR3nt: TGTGCCACCAGCAGACTTGGGACTAGCGGGAGGGCCCTCAATGAGCAGTTCTTC
CDR3aa: CATSRLGTSGRALNEQFF
d_gene: TRBD2
abundance: -
len: 18
v_gene: TRBV15
j_gene: TRBJ2-1

CDR3nt: TGTGCCAGCAAAATAAATAGCAATCAGCCCCAGCATTTT
CDR3aa: CASKINSNQPQHF
d_gene: -
abundance: -
len: 13
v_gene: TRBV6-5
j_gene: TRBJ1-5

CDR3nt: TGTGCCAGTCTCGACAGGGGCTATGGCTACACCTTC
CDR3aa: CASLDRGYGYTF
d_gene: TRBD1
abundance: -
len: 12
v_gene: TRBV19
j_gene: TRBJ1-2

CDR3nt: TGCAGCGTGTGGGTCGGGCAGGGGGTATCTGGCTACACCTTC
CDR3aa: CSVWVGQGVSGYTF
d_gene: TRBD1
abundance: -
len: 14
v_gene: TRBV29-1
j_gene: TRBJ1-2

CDR3nt: TGTGCCAGCAGCTTAAGGAGCGGGGGGAATGAGCAGTTCTTC
CDR3aa: CASSLRSGGNEQFF
d_gene: TRBD2
abundance: -
len: 14
v_gene: TRBV7-9
j_gene: TRBJ2-1

CDR3nt: TGTGCCTGGAGTGGCCTAGCGGGATCCAGAGATACGCAGTATTTT
CDR3aa: CAWSGLAGSRDTQYF
d_gene: TRBD2
abundance: -
len: 15
v_gene: TRBV30
j_gene: TRBJ2-3

CDR3nt: TGTGCCAGCAGCTTGGGACAGTACAATGAGCAGTTCTTC
CDR3aa: CASSLGQYNEQFF
d_gene: TRBD1
abundance: -
len: 13
v_gene: TRBV7-2
j_gene: TRBJ2-1

CDR3nt: TGTGCCACCAGTGCTCAGGGACAGGCGAACACCGGGGAGCTGTTTTTT
CDR3aa: CATSAQGQANTGELFF
d_gene: TRBD1
abundance: -
len: 16
v_gene: TRBV24-1
j_gene: TRBJ2-2

CDR3nt: TGTGCCAGCAGTTACTCTCCGGGGGAATATTCACCCCTCCACTTT
CDR3aa: CASSYSPGEYSPLHF
d_gene: -
abundance: -
len: 15
v_gene: TRBV6-5
j_gene: TRBJ1-6

CDR3nt: TGTGCCAGCTCAGGGACTAGCGGGGAATACGAGCAGTACTTC
CDR3aa: CASSGTSGEYEQYF
d_gene: TRBD2
abundance: -
len: 14
v_gene: TRBV18
j_gene: TRBJ2-7

CDR3nt: TGTGCCAGTGTAAAGGGAGGAGGGATTTCACCCCTCCACTTT
CDR3aa: CASVKGGGISPLHF
d_gene: -
abundance: -
len: 14
v_gene: TRBV28
j_gene: TRBJ1-6

CDR3nt: TGCAGCGTTTCTAGCGGCTACAATGAGCAGTTCTTC
CDR3aa: CSVSSGYNEQFF
d_gene: TRBD2
abundance: -
len: 12
v_gene: TRBV29-1
j_gene: TRBJ2-1

CDR3nt: TGTGCTAGTGGTTGGGCGGACAGGGGGTCTGGGTACGAGCAGTACTTC
CDR3aa: CASGWADRGSGYEQYF
d_gene: TRBD1
abundance: once
len: 16
v_gene: TRBV12-5
j_gene: TRBJ2-7

CDR3nt: TGTGCCAGTAGTATAGAGGTCAGCACCGGGGAGCTGTTTTTT
CDR3aa: CASSIEVSTGELFF
d_gene: -
abundance: -
len: 14
v_gene: TRBV19
j_gene: TRBJ2-2

CDR3nt: TGCGCCAGCAGCCCTGACGGAGCCTCTGGAAACACCATATATTTT
CDR3aa: CASSPDGASGNTIYF
d_gene: -
abundance: -
len: 15
v_gene: TRBV5-1
j_gene: TRBJ1-3

CDR3nt: TGTGCCAGCTCACCAGGGATAGGACAGGGGAGCTACGAGCAGTACTTC
CDR3aa: CASSPGIGQGSYEQYF
d_gene: TRBD1
abundance: -
len: 16
v_gene: TRBV18
j_gene: TRBJ2-7

CDR3nt: TGTGCCAGCCTAGGCGGGCGGGGGATCCTCCACTTT
CDR3aa: CASLGGRGILHF
d_gene: -
abundance: -
len: 12
v_gene: TRBV27
j_gene: TRBJ1-6

CDR3nt: TGTGCCAGCAGCCGACAGGAGAACACTGAAGCTTTCTTT
CDR3aa: CASSRQENTEAFF
d_gene: -
abundance: -
len: 13
v_gene: TRBV7-3
j_gene: TRBJ1-1

CDR3nt: TGTGCCAGCAGCCGAGTGCTAGCGGCGAACACCGGGGAGCTGTTTTTT
CDR3aa: CASSRVLAANTGELFF
d_gene: TRBD2
abundance: -
len: 16
v_gene: TRBV7-8
j_gene: TRBJ2-2

CDR3nt: TGCAGTGCTAGAGATACGAGGGTGGAATTCTTC
CDR3aa: CSARDTRVEFF
d_gene: -
abundance: -
len: 11
v_gene: TRBV20-1
j_gene: TRBJ2-1

CDR3nt: TGCGCCAGCAGTGGTGCGGGATCGGGCACTGAAGCTTTCTTT
CDR3aa: CASSGAGSGTEAFF
d_gene: -
abundance: few
len: 14
v_gene: TRBV10-2
j_gene: TRBJ1-1

CDR3nt: TGTGCCAGCAGGGAGACAGCAAGCAATCAGCCCCAGCATTTT
CDR3aa: CASRETASNQPQHF
d_gene: -
abundance: -
len: 14
v_gene: TRBV27
j_gene: TRBJ1-5

CDR3nt: TGTGCCAGCAGCTCGCTTCAGGGGGCTCCTACGGAGGGTAACTATGGCTACACCTTC
CDR3aa: CASSSLQGAPTEGNYGYTF
d_gene: TRBD1
abundance: -
len: 19
v_gene: TRBV11-2
j_gene: TRBJ1-2

CDR3nt: TGTGCCAGCAGGATAGCGGGAGCGCTCCGGGATACGCAGTATTTT
CDR3aa: CASRIAGALRDTQYF
d_gene: TRBD2
abundance: once
len: 15
v_gene: TRBV28
j_gene: TRBJ2-3

CDR3nt: TGTGCCAGCAGGACCAGGGGGGCGGATGGCTACACCTTC
CDR3aa: CASRTRGADGYTF
d_gene: TRBD1
abundance: -
len: 13
v_gene: TRBV7-9
j_gene: TRBJ1-2

CDR3nt: TGCAGCGTTGAAGATAAGTGGGGGACTAGCCGCCGGTTTAATGAGCAGTTCTTC
CDR3aa: CSVEDKWGTSRRFNEQFF
d_gene: TRBD2
abundance: -
len: 18
v_gene: TRBV29-1
j_gene: TRBJ2-1

CDR3nt: TGTGCCAGCAGAAAATCGGGACAGAATATTCAGCCCCAGCATTTT
CDR3aa: CASRKSGQNIQPQHF
d_gene: TRBD1
abundance: -
len: 15
v_gene: TRBV28
j_gene: TRBJ1-5

CDR3nt: TGTGCCATCAGTGAGTCCGGGACAGTTTATGGCTACACCTTC
CDR3aa: CAISESGTVYGYTF
d_gene: TRBD1
abundance: -
len: 14
v_gene: TRBV10-3
j_gene: TRBJ1-2

CDR3nt: TGTGCCAGCAGTTACCTAGCAGGAACCTACGAGCAGTACTTC
CDR3aa: CASSYLAGTYEQYF
d_gene: -
abundance: -
len: 14
v_gene: TRBV6-5
j_gene: TRBJ2-7

CDR3nt: TGTGCCAGCAGTGGGTTAGGGACAGGGTACTACGAGCAGTACTTC
CDR3aa: CASSGLGTGYYEQYF
d_gene: TRBD1
abundance: -
len: 15
v_gene: TRBV25-1
j_gene: TRBJ2-7

CDR3nt: TGTGCCTCCGACGGACAGCCCAACTACGAGCAGTACTTC
CDR3aa: CASDGQPNYEQYF
d_gene: -
abundance: -
len: 13
v_gene: TRBV30
j_gene: TRBJ2-7

CDR3nt: TGCGCCAGCAATAGCGGGGTCTCCTACGAGCAGTACTTC
CDR3aa: CASNSGVSYEQYF
d_gene: TRBD2
abundance: -
len: 13
v_gene: TRBV5-1
j_gene: TRBJ2-7

CDR3nt: TGTGCCAGCAGTGCCGGACAGTCCTCAACTAATGAAAAACTGTTTTTT
CDR3aa: CASSAGQSSTNEKLFF
d_gene: -
abundance: -
len: 16
v_gene: TRBV25-1
j_gene: TRBJ1-4

CDR3nt: TGCGCCAGCAGCTTGGAAGGGGGCACTCAGCCCCAGCATTTT
CDR3aa: CASSLEGGTQPQHF
d_gene: TRBD1
abundance: -
len: 14
v_gene: TRBV5-1
j_gene: TRBJ1-5

CDR3nt: TGTGCCAGCTCCCTCCTTAACTATGGCTACACCTTC
CDR3aa: CASSLLNYGYTF
d_gene: -
abundance: -
len: 12
v_gene: TRBV28
j_gene: TRBJ1-2

CDR3nt: TGCGCCAGCAGCTTGGGAGGGTCGAGTAACTACGAGCAGTACTTC
CDR3aa: CASSLGGSSNYEQYF
d_gene: -
abundance: -
len: 15
v_gene: TRBV5-1
j_gene: TRBJ2-7

CDR3nt: TGTGCCAGCAGCAGCCAGGGGGCGTACGGAAACACCATATATTTT
CDR3aa: CASSSQGAYGNTIYF
d_gene: -
abundance: -
len: 15
v_gene: TRBV21-1
j_gene: TRBJ1-3

CDR3nt: TGTGCCAGCTCACCAATCAAAGACAACGGCTACACCTTC
CDR3aa: CASSPIKDNGYTF
d_gene: -
abundance: -
len: 13
v_gene: TRBV18
j_gene: TRBJ1-2

CDR3nt: TGTGCCAGCAGCCCGACAGGGAACACTGAAGCTTTCTTT
CDR3aa: CASSPTGNTEAFF
d_gene: -
abundance: -
len: 13
v_gene: TRBV11-3
j_gene: TRBJ1-1

CDR3nt: TGTGCCAGCAGCATTCATGCGGATACTAATGAAAAACTGTTTTTT
CDR3aa: CASSIHADTNEKLFF
d_gene: -
abundance: -
len: 15
v_gene: TRBV9
j_gene: TRBJ1-4

CDR3nt: TGTGCCAGCAGCTACCGGGACAGGGAGCATTTTGGCTATGGCTACACCTTC
CDR3aa: CASSYRDREHFGYGYTF
d_gene: TRBD1
abundance: -
len: 17
v_gene: TRBV7-9
j_gene: TRBJ1-2

CDR3nt: TGTGCCAGCACGTCAGGGGCGGATGGCTACACCTTC
CDR3aa: CASTSGADGYTF
d_gene: -
abundance: -
len: 12
v_gene: TRBV6-6
j_gene: TRBJ1-2

CDR3nt: TGTGCCAGCAGTTACCCGACTAGGTTGGGCACTGAAGCTTTCTTT
CDR3aa: CASSYPTRLGTEAFF
d_gene: -
abundance: -
len: 15
v_gene: TRBV28
j_gene: TRBJ1-1

CDR3nt: TGTGCCATCAGTGTGGGAGCCGGGACAGGGATGATGAACACTGAAGCTTTCTTT
CDR3aa: CAISVGAGTGMMNTEAFF
d_gene: TRBD1
abundance: -
len: 18
v_gene: TRBV10-3
j_gene: TRBJ1-1

CDR3nt: TGTGCCAGTAGTAGCCCGTCGGGGGGACTGATTAATTCACCCCTCCACTTT
CDR3aa: CASSSPSGGLINSPLHF
d_gene: -
abundance: -
len: 17
v_gene: TRBV19
j_gene: TRBJ1-6

CDR3nt: TGTGCCAGCAGTTTCAGCACAGGGGTCAGTCCCGAGCAGTACTTC
CDR3aa: CASSFSTGVSPEQYF
d_gene: TRBD1
abundance: -
len: 15
v_gene: TRBV7-9
j_gene: TRBJ2-7

CDR3nt: TGTGCCAGCAGTGAATTTGGCGGGGGGGCCACCTACGAGCAGTACTTC
CDR3aa: CASSEFGGGATYEQYF
d_gene: TRBD2
abundance: -
len: 16
v_gene: TRBV6-1
j_gene: TRBJ2-7

CDR3nt: TGTGCCAGCAGCCGGGACAACCATCCCGGAGATACGCAGTATTTT
CDR3aa: CASSRDNHPGDTQYF
d_gene: -
abundance: -
len: 15
v_gene: TRBV6-4
j_gene: TRBJ2-3

CDR3nt: TGTGCCAGCAGCTTTCCGGGACTAGACTACAATGAGCAGTTCTTC
CDR3aa: CASSFPGLDYNEQFF
d_gene: TRBD2
abundance: -
len: 15
v_gene: TRBV7-9
j_gene: TRBJ2-1

CDR3nt: TGTGCCAGCCAGAAGGAGGGGAGCTCCTACAATGAGCAGTTCTTC
CDR3aa: CASQKEGSSYNEQFF
d_gene: -
abundance: -
len: 15
v_gene: TRBV19
j_gene: TRBJ2-1

CDR3nt: TGCGCCAGCAGCTTGGGACAGGTGCGGGAGACCCAGTACTTC
CDR3aa: CASSLGQVRETQYF
d_gene: -
abundance: -
len: 14
v_gene: TRBV5-1
j_gene: TRBJ2-5

CDR3nt: TGCAGTGCTAGTAAGCAGGGGCCTTTGACACCCCTCCACTTT
CDR3aa: CSASKQGPLTPLHF
d_gene: -
abundance: -
len: 14
v_gene: TRBV20-1
j_gene: TRBJ1-6

CDR3nt: TGTGCCAGTAGTTCAAGCTCTAGCGGGTTTAGCTCCTACAATGAGCAGTTCTTC
CDR3aa: CASSSSSSGFSSYNEQFF
d_gene: TRBD2
abundance: -
len: 18
v_gene: TRBV19
j_gene: TRBJ2-1

CDR3nt: TGTGCCAGCAGTTTAGTTACAGGGGGCTTTTCCTGGGGCTACACCTTC
CDR3aa: CASSLVTGGFSWGYTF
d_gene: TRBD1
abundance: few
len: 16
v_gene: TRBV28
j_gene: TRBJ1-2

CDR3nt: TGTGCCTGGAGTCTACCGTACAATCAGCCCCAGCATTTT
CDR3aa: CAWSLPYNQPQHF
d_gene: -
abundance: -
len: 13
v_gene: TRBV30
j_gene: TRBJ1-5

CDR3nt: TGTGCCAGCAGCCATTGGGGACAGGTCCCTACACTCTATGGCTACACCTTC
CDR3aa: CASSHWGQVPTLYGYTF
d_gene: TRBD1
abundance: once
len: 17
v_gene: TRBV14
j_gene: TRBJ1-2